This T cell receptor beta chain is from a study of Ad26.COV2.S vaccination and SARS-CoV-2 variants. Turning to the study itself: Once or twice, 56 days apart, Ad26.COV2.S was delivered intramuscularly.

Sequencing was performed with immunoSEQ multiplex PCR; in TCRdb, only in-frame clones are kept and a portion is missing. The data show roughly 380,000 clones, 70% to 90% seen once. Trimming stripped 3 bases from V and 4 bases from J, with 14 bases between. CDR3 length: 15 amino acids. Per germline, CDR1 MDHEN and CDR2 SYDVKM. Treatment reported: some 20 received Ad26.COV2.S at low or high dose, single or two shots; several received placebo; per-sample allocation not given. Material that was analyzed had been drawn on day 63 after the first vaccine or placebo injection. Based in Boston, the donor was an adult of 18-55 years.

This TCR was recovered from a person between 18 and 59 years old who received the Ad26.COV2.S COVID-19 vaccine or a placebo. The sample here was peripheral blood, taken in a trial of Ad26.COV2.S vaccine versus placebo. This chain uses TRBV28 with TRBJ2-3; D ambiguous. CDR3 amino acids: CASSFPMRSADTQYF. The CDR3 region has the DNA TGTGCCAGCAGTTTTCCCATGCGGTCCGCAGATACGCAGTATTTT.